These 26 T cell receptor beta chains were sequenced from one sample in a study of T cell repertoires in cytomegalovirus infection. TCRdb itself ran the reads through MiXCR, one entry per CDR3 protein. The profile shows about a million distinct CDR3 sequences, roughly 30% of them singletons. No antigen has been assigned to these receptors. This specimen was cultured CD8+ T cells from PBMCs, taken from culture after CMV antigen stimulation. These receptors all stem from a human donor in good health (CMV status not recorded). Some clones in this sample may be carry-over from other donors' samples.

This clonotype was picked up a small number of times. This rearrangement joins TRBV27 to TRBJ2-2; TRBD1 matches at 9 bases. Germline V CDR1 and CDR2: MNHEY, SMNVEV (reference sequence). The CDR3 spans 17 residues. V shed 5 bases, J shed 7 bases, and the junction held 14 bases outside the gene matches. The CDR3 loop reads CASSLTMGQGKNGELFF. The DNA of the CDR3 is TGTGCCAGCAGTCTCACAATGGGACAGGGAAAGAACGGGGAGCTGTTTTTT.

V is TRBV10-2 and J is TRBJ1-1; a possible D gene is TRBD1 (5 bases). Germline values: CDR1 WSHSY, CDR2 SAAADI. The CDR3 is 14 amino acids. Trimming took off 2 bases at V and 1 base at J, with 8 bases between the two ends. CDR3: CASSEGRGNTEAFF. The CDR3 DNA reads as TGCGCCAGCAGTGAGGGGAGGGGGAACACTGAAGCTTTCTTT.

This CDR3 reads CASRRGPGNTEAFF. Here the CDR3 DNA reads TGCGCCAGCCGCCGTGGCCCTGGGAACACTGAAGCTTTCTTT. The J gene is TRBJ1-1, the V gene TRBV5-1; D is undetermined. The CDR3 is 14 amino acids. V was shortened by 7 bases and J by 1 base, with 14 bases between the two germline ends. Germline assignment: CDR1 SGHRS and CDR2 YFSETQ.

V gene TRBV9 combines with J gene TRBJ2-1; TRBD1 matches 10 bases. Germline CDR1 and CDR2: SGDLS and YYNGEE. CDR3 length equals 15 residues. With V trimmed by 4 bases and J by 7 bases, 8 bases remained unmatched. The CDR3 sequence: CASSFRDRGINEQFF. As DNA, the CDR3 is TGTGCCAGCAGCTTCCGGGACAGGGGAATAAATGAGCAGTTCTTC.

The chain links TRBV6-1 to TRBJ1-5; D is possibly TRBD1 (5 bases). The CDR3 length is 14 residues. Germline V gene lookup returns CDR1 MNHNS and CDR2 SASEGT. V was clipped by 8 bases and J by 2 bases, with 13 bases between them. The CDR3 DNA sequence: TGTGCCAGCGGGGAGATGGGGGGCAATCAGCCCCAGCATTTT. Amino acid sequence: CASGEMGGNQPQHF.

A note on this clonotype: A clone one base away is much larger, so this may be a read error. The V call is TRBV7-8, the J call TRBJ1-4; D is ambiguous. This CDR3 region has 16 residues. Germline V CDR1 and CDR2: SGHVS, FQNEAQ. In DNA, the CDR3 is TGTGTCAGCAGCTTAGCGACGTACGCTGCTAATGAAAAACTGTTTTTT. As protein: CVSSLATYAANEKLFF. The whole variable domain, filled in from reference TRBV7-8 and TRBJ1-4, reads GAGVSQSPRYKVAKRGQDVALRCDPISGHVSLFWYQQALGQGPEFLTYFQNEAQLDKSGLPSDRFFAERPEGSVSTLKIQRTQQEDSAVYLCVSSLATYAANEKLFFGSGTQLSVL.

As to this clonotype: The junction shows a germline mismatch at one end, possibly a read error. V gene TRBV6-8 combines with J gene TRBJ1-1; D remains unclear. The germline gives CDR1 MNHGY, CDR2 SAAAGT. This CDR3 is 14 amino acids long. CDR3 in amino acids: CTSSPDGVNTEAFF. The CDR3 DNA sequence: TGTACCAGCAGCCCGGACGGGGTTAACACTGAAGCTTTCTTT.

V is TRBV19 and J is TRBJ2-1, with TRBD2 matching over 8 bases. Per the germline V gene, CDR1 is LNHDA and CDR2 is SQIVND (reference sequence). This CDR3 has 15 residues. J gave up 7 bases and V 5 bases, and 10 bases lay outside the gene matches. The chain's CDR3 is CASSLTSAPGNEQFF. As DNA, the CDR3 is TGTGCCAGTAGTTTGACTAGCGCCCCGGGAAATGAGCAGTTCTTC. Together with reference TRBV19 and TRBJ2-1, the CDR3 gives the full variable domain: DGGITQSPKYLFRKEGQNVTLSCEQNLNHDAMYWYRQDPGQGLRLIYYSQIVNDFQKGDIAEGYSVSREKKESFPLTVTSAQKNPTAFYLCASSLTSAPGNEQFFGPGTRLTVL.

The chain uses TRBV15 and TRBJ1-2, with D uncertain. Between the trimmed V and J ends, which lost 1 base and 8 bases, there was a span of 14 bases. Germline assignment: CDR1 LNHNV and CDR2 YYDKDF (reference sequence). CDR3 length equals 14 residues. In DNA form, the CDR3 reads TGTGCCACCAGCAGAGTGGCCTCGGATGAGGGCTACACCTTC. It codes for CATSRVASDEGYTF.

This clonotype was detected only a few times. The CDR3 DNA follows: TGTGCTAGTGGTTTCGGCGGGGACAATGAGCAGTTCTTC. Translation: CASGFGGDNEQFF. The V gene is TRBV12-5, the J gene TRBJ2-1; D possibly corresponds to TRBD2 (6 bases). CDR1 and CDR2 from the germline V gene are LGHNT and FRNRAP. Trimming removed 3 bases from V and 5 bases from J, with 8 bases in between. This CDR3 comprises 13 residues.

For this clonotype: Its ends do not fully match the called genes, so a read error is possible. The rearrangement links TRBV6-5 to TRBJ1-6, with TRBD1 identical over 9 bases. Germline V gene lookup returns CDR1 MNHEY and CDR2 SVGAGI. This CDR3 is 15 amino acids long. The CDR3 region is CVSSQAGTGSSPLHF. The DNA of the CDR3 is TGTGTCAGCAGTCAGGCTGGGACAGGGAGTTCACCCCTCCACTTT.

This clonotype was observed many times. The chain couples TRBV27 to TRBJ2-3; possible D gene TRBD2, 7 bases. V was pared by 1 base and J by 0 bases, with 14 bases between. Looked up from germline, CDR1 is MNHEY and CDR2 is SMNVEV (reference sequence). The CDR3 runs to 17 residues. The CDR3 nucleotides read TGTGCCAGCAGTTTATGGGGGGGGCCCTCTAGCACAGATACGCAGTATTTT. This codes for CASSLWGGPSSTDTQYF.

This clonotype was seen a few times. The rearrangement links TRBV6-6 to TRBJ1-1; D gene unclear. Germline lookup yields CDR1 MNHNY and CDR2 SVGAGI (reference sequence). This CDR3 has 10 amino acids. V was cut by 8 bases and J by 8 bases, with 9 bases left in between. The CDR3 nucleotides read TGTGCCAGCTCCGGGGAAGAAGCTTTCTTT. Its translation: CASSGEEAFF.

This sequence joins TRBV28 and TRBJ2-3, with 10 bases fitting TRBD2. The CDR3 extends over 16 amino acids. Trimming at V came to 6 bases and at J to 4 bases, leaving 10 bases not matched to a gene. CDR1 is MDHEN and CDR2 is SYDVKM in the germline V gene. The CDR3 sequence is CASSIPGTSESDTQYF. The CDR3, as DNA: TGTGCCAGCAGCATTCCCGGGACTAGCGAATCAGATACGCAGTATTTT.

The chain carries TRBV10-3 and TRBJ1-2; 9 positions match TRBD1. Trimming removed 5 bases from V and 4 bases from J; junction bases left unmatched: 5. The CDR3 consists of 14 residues. CDR1 is ENHRY, CDR2 SYGVKD, per germline. CDR3 loop: CAISTGTGFYGYTF. The CDR3 nucleotides read TGTGCCATCAGTACCGGGACAGGGTTCTATGGCTACACCTTC.

V usage is TRBV27 and J usage is TRBJ2-7; no firm D call. Looked up from germline, CDR1 is MNHEY and CDR2 is SMNVEV (reference sequence). Trimming pared 5 bases from V and 4 bases from J, leaving 18 bases between. The CDR3 totals 15 residues. CDR3 in DNA: TGTGCCAGCAGTCCCACATCAGCCATGAGGTACGAGCAGTACGTC. Its protein is CASSPTSAMRYEQYV.

V gene TRBV7-6 combines with J gene TRBJ2-2; no clear D gene. V lost 3 bases to trimming and J lost 4 bases, with 18 bases between them. The CDR3 has 17 residues. Germline-derived CDR1 and CDR2 are SGHVS and FNYEAQ. The CDR3 nucleotides read TGTGCCAGCAGCTTCCTGGCGTCGGAGAAGGGCACCGGGGAGCTGTTTTTT. Protein product: CASSFLASEKGTGELFF.

The genes are TRBV6-8 and TRBJ1-3, with 7 bases identical to TRBD1. The CDR3 sequence is 16 residues long. J lost 0 bases, V lost 5 bases, and 7 bases had no gene match. CDR1 and CDR2 from the germline V gene are MNHGY and SAAAGT. The chain's CDR3 is CASSTTGLSSGNTIYF. The DNA for the CDR3 is TGTGCCAGCAGTACGACAGGGCTCTCCTCTGGAAACACCATATATTTT.

At least ten counts were recorded for this clonotype. The chain recombines TRBV7-9 with TRBJ2-2; the match to TRBD2 covers 8 bases. With 7 bases clipped from V and 5 bases from J, the junction kept 12 bases outside the gene matches. The CDR3 spans 16 residues. The germline V gene has CDR1 SEHNR and CDR2 FQNEAQ (reference sequence). The CDR3 protein is CASIGQGLDTTGELFF. DNA for the CDR3: TGTGCCAGCATCGGGCAGGGACTAGATACAACCGGGGAGCTGTTTTTT.

There are a few counts of this clonotype. This chain connects TRBV19 to TRBJ2-1; 9 nucleotides align to TRBD1. The CDR3 sequence is 20 residues long. CDR1 LNHDA and CDR2 SQIVND come from the germline V gene (reference sequence). Losses at the gene ends were 4 bases for V and 7 bases for J; bases not matched to a gene: 23. The CDR3, as DNA: TGTGCCAGTAGTAAAACCCGAAGCTACACAGGGGGCTCCCCCAGGAATGAGCAGTTCTTC. Translated: CASSKTRSYTGGSPRNEQFF.

The chain combines TRBV19 with TRBJ2-5; 8 positions agree with TRBD2. V lost 11 bases, J lost 2 bases, and 4 bases stayed unmatched. The CDR3 consists of 12 residues. The germline V gene encodes CDR1 LNHDA and CDR2 SQIVND (reference sequence). The CDR3 DNA follows: TGTGCCCCCCCGGGGGGGCAAGAGACCCAGTACTTC. It codes for CAPPGGQETQYF.

The rearrangement uses TRBV2 and TRBJ2-5; 8 bases agree with TRBD2. The CDR3 totals 15 residues. V lost 4 bases to trimming and J lost 2 bases; unmatched junction nucleotides: 6. Germline assignment: CDR1 SNHLY and CDR2 FYNNEI. The CDR3 loop is CASSGISGVQETQYF. CDR3 nucleotide sequence: TGTGCCAGCAGTGGGATTAGCGGGGTACAAGAGACCCAGTACTTC. Combining the CDR3 with reference TRBV2 and TRBJ2-5 gives the whole variable domain EPEVTQTPSHQVTQMGQEVILRCVPISNHLYFYWYRQILGQKVEFLVSFYNNEISEKSEIFDDQFSVERPDGSNFTLKIRSTKLEDSAMYFCASSGISGVQETQYFGPGTRLLVL.

This clonotype was seen only a few times. V and J are TRBV28 and TRBJ2-4, with TRBD1 identical over 9 bases. The V and J ends lost 2 bases and 6 bases, in that order; junction bases with no gene match: 8. CDR1 and CDR2 from the germline V gene are MDHEN and SYDVKM. This CDR3 region has 16 residues. The CDR3 bases are TGTGCCAGCAGTTTAGCAGGGACAGGGAACCTAAACATTCAGTACTTC. Translation: CASSLAGTGNLNIQYF.

To note about this clonotype: This may arise from a read error, as a much more abundant clone is one base away. The chain couples TRBV7-6 to TRBJ1-2, with TRBD1 identical over 12 bases. Germline V gives CDR1 SGHVS, CDR2 FNYEAQ. The CDR3 has 15 amino acids. V lost 7 bases and J lost 7; bases outside the gene matches: 10. CDR3 sequence (DNA): TGTGCCAGCATCGCGGGACAGGGGGCTTCGGCTGGCTACACCTTC. Amino acid sequence: CASIAGQGASAGYTF.

The rearrangement links TRBV12-5 to TRBJ1-1, with D possibly TRBD1 on 5 matching bases. Germline CDR1 is LGHNT and CDR2 is FRNRAP. Trimming took 2 bases from V and 4 from J, leaving 17 bases between them. The CDR3 is 16 residues long. Here the CDR3 reads CASGLTTGRKITEAFF. In nucleotides, the CDR3 is TGTGCTAGTGGTTTGACCACAGGACGCAAAATCACTGAAGCTTTCTTT.

This clonotype was detected ten times or more. CDR3 nucleotides: TGTGCCAGCAGACCGGGACAATGGAACACTGAAGCTTTCTTT. It yields the protein CASRPGQWNTEAFF. The V and J genes are TRBV6-1 and TRBJ1-1; D perhaps matches TRBD1 (6 bases). CDR1 MNHNS and CDR2 SASEGT come from the germline V gene. The CDR3 contains 14 residues. Trimming pared 6 bases from V and 1 base from J, leaving 12 bases between.